The sequence of this T cell receptor beta chain was determined in a study of T cell changes during pregnancy in multiple sclerosis. Germline V CDR1 and CDR2: SGHVS, FQNEAQ. Trimming stripped 5 bases from V and 2 bases from J, with 12 bases between. The CDR3 extends over 15 amino acids. Measured with immunoSEQ multiplex PCR; TCRdb has only the in-frame clones, and not every one. Of around 60,000 clones detected, about 89% appear once; the ten largest clones hold almost 0.5%. This material consisted of CD4+ T cells from peripheral blood mononuclear cells, taken after pregnancy. The sequence was collected from a female donor in good health, enrolled as a control in a pregnancy study. J is TRBJ2-2 and V is TRBV7-8, with D possibly matching TRBD2 (6 bases). For the CDR3, the DNA is TGTGCCAGCAGCCCTTGGGACTTCAACACCGGGGAGCTGTTTTTT. Its protein is CASSPWDFNTGELFF.